The 20 T cell receptor beta chains below were found in one sample sequenced in a study of identical twins. TCRdb analysed the 5' RACE reads with MiXCR anew, one entry per CDR3 protein. The sample carries 400,000 to 650,000 distinct CDR3 sequences, roughly 21% recorded once. The data also belong to a second study, concerning T cells expressing NK-cell markers.

Input material: CD4+ T cells sorted from blood. The receptors here all came from a young woman in good health.

The rearrangement links TRBV5-1 to TRBJ2-2; the D is unclear. Per the germline V gene, CDR1 is SGHRS and CDR2 is YFSETQ. The V end lost 3 bases, the J end lost 7 bases, and 7 bases lay between the germline ends. The CDR3 length is 12 residues. Here the CDR3 DNA reads TGCGCCAGCAGCTACGACGGCGGGGAGCTGTTTTTT. Amino acids: CASSYDGGELFF.

This clonotype was found a few times. As DNA, the CDR3 is TGCGCCAGCAGCTTGGGGGCTTATAACTATGGCTACACCTTC. Its translation is CASSLGAYNYGYTF. The V call is TRBV5-1, the J call TRBJ1-2; no clear D. The V gene's germline CDR1 is SGHRS and CDR2 YFSETQ. The V end lost 0 bases, the J end lost 1 base, and 7 bases lay between the germline ends. This CDR3 spans 14 amino acids. The full variable domain, its missing parts supplied by reference TRBV5-1 and TRBJ1-2, is KAGVTQTPRYLIKTRGQQVTLSCSPISGHRSVSWYQQTPGQGLQFLFEYFSETQRNKGNFPGRFSGRQFSNSRSEMNVSTLELGDSALYLCASSLGAYNYGYTFGSGTRLTVV.

The sample holds a few counts of this clonotype. This rearrangement joins TRBV6-2 or TRBV6-3 to TRBJ2-1; D ambiguous. V gave up 0 bases and J gave up 1 base, with 7 bases separating them. CDR1 MNHEY and CDR2 SVGEGT come from the germline V gene. The CDR3 consists of 15 residues. CDR3 region: CASSYSETSYNEQFF. The CDR3 DNA sequence: TGTGCCAGCAGTTACTCGGAGACATCCTACAATGAGCAGTTCTTC.

The rearrangement uses TRBV4-1 and TRBJ2-5; D is uncertain. Trimming pared 4 bases from V and 5 bases from J, leaving 11 bases between. The CDR3 runs 13 residues. Germline CDR1 and CDR2: MGHRA and YSYEKL. The CDR3 protein is CASSPPQAETQYF. CDR3 sequence (DNA): TGCGCCAGCAGCCCACCCCAGGCCGAGACCCAGTACTTC.

V is TRBV19 and J is TRBJ2-2, with D possibly matching TRBD1 (6 bases). CDR1 and CDR2 from the germline V gene are LNHDA and SQIVND (reference sequence). CDR3 length: 15 amino acids. Trimming cost V 3 bases and J 4 bases, with 12 bases left between them. The chain's CDR3 is CASSIAGGGTGELFF. Here the CDR3 DNA reads TGTGCCAGTAGTATCGCTGGGGGCGGCACCGGGGAGCTGTTTTTT. Filled out from reference TRBV19 and TRBJ2-2, the complete variable domain reads DGGITQSPKYLFRKEGQNVTLSCEQNLNHDAMYWYRQDPGQGLRLIYYSQIVNDFQKGDIAEGYSVSREKKESFPLTVTSAQKNPTAFYLCASSIAGGGTGELFFGEGSRLTVL.

This clonotype was seen at least ten times. The chain uses TRBV9 and TRBJ1-3, with D unclear. Trimming shortened V by 4 bases and J by 0 bases, and 11 bases separated the two germline ends. Germline CDR1 reads SGDLS; CDR2 reads YYNGEE. CDR3 length: 15 amino acids. The CDR3 nucleotides are TGTGCCAGCAGCCTACCCGGGAGCTCTGGAAACACCATATATTTT. Encoded protein: CASSLPGSSGNTIYF.

This sequence joins TRBV20-1 and TRBJ1-2; D might be TRBD1 (6 bases). CDR3 length equals 14 residues. The V gene's germline CDR1 is DFQATT and CDR2 SNEGSKA (reference sequence). The ends were cut back, 6 bases at V and 1 base at J, with 15 bases in the middle. CDR3 sequence reads: CSAILGTRNYGYTF. Written as DNA, the CDR3 is TGCAGTGCCATCCTTGGGACACGTAACTATGGCTACACCTTC.

A remark on this clonotype: Compared with germline, one end of the junction differs, possibly owing to a read error. The rearrangement joins TRBV20-1 to TRBJ2-5; D is possibly TRBD1 (8 bases). CDR3 size: 12 residues. CDR1 is DFQATT, CDR2 SNEGSKA, per germline (reference sequence). CDR3: CSATGGEEAQYF. The CDR3 nucleotides read TGCAGTGCAACAGGGGGGGAAGAGGCCCAGTACTTC.

This clonotype was found many times. The chain combines TRBV20-1 with TRBJ2-6, with TRBD1 matching 8 bases. The CDR3 spans 17 residues. Germline lookup yields CDR1 DFQATT and CDR2 SNEGSKA (reference sequence). Trimming took 0 bases from V and 0 from J; bases not matched to a gene: 4. The CDR3 reads CSARDLQGDSGANVLTF. DNA of the CDR3: TGCAGTGCTAGAGACTTACAGGGGGACTCTGGGGCCAACGTCCTGACTTTC.

In its sample, this clonotype was seen a few times. The chain recombines TRBV10-3 with TRBJ1-1; 9 nucleotides align to TRBD1. CDR1 ENHRY and CDR2 SYGVKD come from the germline V gene. This CDR3 region has 16 residues. V shed 5 bases, J shed 1 base, and the junction held 8 bases outside the gene matches. The CDR3 reads CAISTNRGQRNTEAFF. For the CDR3, the DNA is TGTGCCATCAGTACCAACAGGGGGCAGAGGAACACTGAAGCTTTCTTT.

This clonotype has at least ten counts. The chain joins TRBV15 to TRBJ1-1, with D possibly TRBD1 on 6 matching bases. With 1 base removed from V and 0 bases from J, the gap between germline ends came to 15 bases. The CDR3 extends over 17 amino acids. Per the germline V gene, CDR1 is LNHNV and CDR2 is YYDKDF (reference sequence). The CDR3 DNA reads as TGTGCCACCAGCAGAGCCCGTTCAGGGGTCTTGAACACTGAAGCTTTCTTT. It is translated as CATSRARSGVLNTEAFF.

This chain links TRBV6-1 with TRBJ2-2; D gene ambiguous. The CDR3 loop spans 15 amino acids. Germline assignment: CDR1 MNHNS and CDR2 SASEGT. Deletions cut 6 bases from V and 1 base from J, with 12 bases between. The CDR3 protein is CASSHSGLNTGELFF. Written as DNA, the CDR3 is TGTGCCAGCAGCCATAGTGGGTTGAACACCGGGGAGCTGTTTTTT.

There are a few counts of this clonotype. The chain combines TRBV20-1 with TRBJ2-3; 9 bases agree with TRBD2. CDR1 and CDR2 (germline): DFQATT, SNEGSKA (reference sequence). The CDR3 spans 15 residues. The junction had 7 bases not matched to a gene; V was cut back by 3 bases and J by 3 bases. The CDR3 sequence: CSASWGLALTDTQYF. In nucleotides, the CDR3 is TGCAGTGCTAGTTGGGGACTAGCCCTTACAGATACGCAGTATTTT.

J is TRBJ1-2 and V is TRBV12-3 or TRBV12-4, with TRBD1 matching over 7 bases. Trimming at V came to 3 bases and at J to 8 bases, leaving 6 bases not matched to a gene. The CDR3 sequence is 13 residues long. The CDR3 region is CASSFLGGAGYTF. CDR3 DNA: TGTGCCAGCAGTTTCCTAGGGGGCGCCGGCTACACCTTC.

This clonotype was observed at least ten times. J is TRBJ1-1 and V is TRBV12-3 or TRBV12-4; a weak D match, TRBD1 (6 bases). Trimming cost V 5 bases and J 1 base, with 11 bases left between them. The CDR3 length is 14 residues. The CDR3 loop reads CASSLTGTNTEAFF. The DNA for the CDR3 is TGTGCCAGCAGTCTTACAGGGACGAACACTGAAGCTTTCTTT.

This clonotype was observed a handful of times. The chain is built from TRBV12-3 or TRBV12-4 and TRBJ1-1; D is unclear. This CDR3 comprises 13 residues. V was shortened by 4 bases and J by 4 bases, with 10 bases between the two germline ends. CDR3 DNA: TGTGCCAGCAGTTCATGGGGTTCCACTGAAGCTTTCTTT. It translates to CASSSWGSTEAFF.

CDR3 protein: CASSPPDRAYGYTF. DNA of the CDR3: TGCGCCAGCAGCCCACCAGACAGGGCGTATGGCTACACCTTC. V and J are TRBV5-1 and TRBJ1-2; 7 bases map to TRBD1. CDR3 length equals 14 residues. Germline V gives CDR1 SGHRS, CDR2 YFSETQ. J gave up 5 bases and V 4 bases, and 8 bases lay outside the gene matches.

The table lists this clonotype with a few counts. This chain joins TRBV5-1 and TRBJ2-7; 8 nucleotides agree with TRBD1. The germline CDR1 and CDR2 sequences are SGHRS and YFSETQ. V lost 0 bases to trimming and J lost 5 bases; unmatched junction nucleotides: 4. The CDR3 spans 14 residues. CDR3 in DNA: TGCGCCAGCAGCTTGGTTCCAGGGGGCGACGAGCAGTACTTC. This sequence encodes CASSLVPGGDEQYF.

This clonotype occurred a few times. The chain combines TRBV7-2 with TRBJ2-3; 7 bases agree with TRBD1. This CDR3 has 16 residues. The ends lost 2 bases at V and 0 bases at J; junction bases unmatched: 5. CDR1 and CDR2 from the germline V gene are SGHTA and FQGNSA. CDR3 loop: CASSLLQGVSTDTQYF. DNA for the CDR3: TGTGCCAGCAGCTTACTTCAGGGGGTGAGCACAGATACGCAGTATTTT. Based on the CDR3 plus reference TRBV7-2 and TRBJ2-3, the full variable domain is GAGVSQSPSNKVTEKGKDVELRCDPISGHTALYWYRQSLGQGLEFLIYFQGNSAPDKSGLPSDRFSAERTGGSVSTLTIQRTQQEDSAVYLCASSLLQGVSTDTQYFGPGTRLTVL.

In its sample, this clonotype was seen a few times. The CDR3 nucleotides read TGTGCCAGCAGTTTCACCTTTTATGGCTACACCTTC. This codes for CASSFTFYGYTF. This chain uses TRBV12-3 or TRBV12-4 with TRBJ1-2, with D uncertain. Trimming shortened V by 3 bases and J by 5 bases, and 7 bases separated the two germline ends. There are 12 residues in the CDR3.